These 20 T cell receptor beta chains originate from one sample sequenced in a study of blood T cell repertoires in COVID-19. Here immunoSEQ multiplex PCR was the method, and the copy in TCRdb shows in-frame clones only, minus some. The data hold about 34,000 clones, with more than 85% observed a single time. The sequenced material came from peripheral blood. These receptors were collected from a man in his 60s with active or convalescent COVID-19.

The chain joins TRBV12-5 to TRBJ1-1, with D unresolved. The germline CDR1 and CDR2 sequences are LGHNT and FRNRAP. Trimming took off 9 bases at V and 1 base at J, with 9 bases between the two ends. The CDR3 totals 12 residues. The chain's CDR3 is CASRSRNTEAFF. For the CDR3, the DNA is TGTGCTAGCCGATCGCGGAACACTGAAGCTTTCTTT.

This sequence joins TRBV27 and TRBJ1-1; 9 nucleotides agree with TRBD1. V shed 3 bases, J shed 0 bases, and the junction held 5 bases outside the gene matches. This CDR3 is 16 amino acids long. The germline V gene encodes CDR1 MNHEY and CDR2 SMNVEV (reference sequence). The CDR3 here is CASSFTGGGLNTEAFF. CDR3 in DNA: TGTGCCAGCAGTTTCACAGGGGGCGGATTGAACACTGAAGCTTTCTTT.

This clone was picked up one time. This sequence joins TRBV29-1 and TRBJ1-5; TRBD1 aligns across 11 bases. Germline V lookup: CDR1 SQVTM, CDR2 ANQGSEA. Trimming took 6 bases from V and 4 from J; bases not matched to a gene: 5. The CDR3 has 14 amino acids. CDR3 DNA: TGCAGCGTCCAGGGACAGGGGGAGAATCAGCCCCAGCATTTT. Translated: CSVQGQGENQPQHF.

There are a few counts of this clone. This chain connects TRBV2 to TRBJ1-2; the match to TRBD1 covers 9 bases. CDR3 length: 15 residues. With V trimmed by 7 bases and J by 3 bases, 9 bases remained unmatched. Germline V gene data show CDR1 as SNHLY and CDR2 as FYNNEI. The CDR3 DNA is TGTGCCAGCACCTATGGACAGGGGCTTTACTATGGCTACACCTTC. Translated, it gives CASTYGQGLYYGYTF.

V and J are TRBV3-1 (or the pseudogene TRBV3-2) and TRBJ2-1; a weak D match, TRBD2 (7 bases). The germline gives CDR1 LGHDT, CDR2 YNNKEL (reference sequence). There are 15 residues in the CDR3. Between the trimmed V and J ends, which lost 5 bases and 4 bases, there was a span of 15 bases. The CDR3, as DNA: TGTGCCAGCAGCTATCGGGGGGCTAGGTACAATGAGCAGTTCTTC. Protein: CASSYRGARYNEQFF.

This sequence joins TRBV28 and TRBJ1-2; 8 nucleotides agree with TRBD1. The CDR3 loop spans 16 amino acids. J lost 4 bases, V lost 2 bases, and 9 bases had no gene match. Per the germline V gene, CDR1 is MDHEN and CDR2 is SYDVKM. This CDR3 is CASSLGQGGLFYGYTF. Here the CDR3 DNA reads TGTGCCAGCAGTTTAGGACAGGGAGGCTTGTTCTATGGCTACACCTTC.

The J gene is TRBJ1-3, the V gene TRBV10-3; the match to TRBD1 covers 7 bases. Germline assignment: CDR1 ENHRY and CDR2 SYGVKD. Germline trimming cut 7 bases from V and 0 bases from J; bases unmatched to any gene: 3. This CDR3 spans 14 amino acids. CDR3 residues: CAITWDSSGNTIYF. CDR3 nucleotide sequence: TGTGCCATCACCTGGGACAGCTCTGGAAACACCATATATTTT.

The J gene is TRBJ1-1, the V gene TRBV5-1; D uncertain. V was pared by 1 base and J by 3 bases, with 16 bases between. Germline V gene data show CDR1 as SGHRS and CDR2 as YFSETQ. The CDR3 covers 16 residues. DNA for the CDR3: TGCGCCAGCAGCTTGCTCCCTCTACGAGAGGACACTGAAGCTTTCTTT. This encodes CASSLLPLREDTEAFF.

This clone has just one count. The V gene is TRBV6-5, the J gene TRBJ1-2; 7 bases map to TRBD1. The CDR3 is made up of 13 amino acids. Germline values: CDR1 MNHEY, CDR2 SVGAGI. V shed 7 bases and J 3 bases; nucleotides not matched to a gene: 5. Here the CDR3 DNA reads TGTGCCAGCAAAAACAGGGGATACTATGGCTACACCTTC. This sequence encodes CASKNRGYYGYTF.

The chain joins TRBV7-3 to TRBJ2-1; 7 positions match TRBD2. The ends lost 7 bases at V and 0 bases at J; junction bases unmatched: 6. Germline assignment: CDR1 SGHTA and CDR2 FQGTGA. This CDR3 is built from 15 residues. As DNA, the CDR3 is TGTGCCAGCAACCAGCGGGGTAGCTCCTACAATGAGCAGTTCTTC. Residues: CASNQRGSSYNEQFF.

This chain's CDR3 is CASSGLAGVEQYF. CDR3 nucleotides: TGTGCCAGCTCCGGACTAGCGGGTGTCGAGCAGTACTTC. The chain couples TRBV19 to TRBJ2-7, with TRBD2 identical over 11 bases. This CDR3 spans 13 amino acids. Germline V gene data show CDR1 as LNHDA and CDR2 as SQIVND (reference sequence). V shed 9 bases, J shed 6 bases, and the junction held 7 bases outside the gene matches. Full variable domain (missing parts from reference TRBV19 and TRBJ2-7): DGGITQSPKYLFRKEGQNVTLSCEQNLNHDAMYWYRQDPGQGLRLIYYSQIVNDFQKGDIAEGYSVSREKKESFPLTVTSAQKNPTAFYLCASSGLAGVEQYFGPGTRLTVT.

The chain couples TRBV18 to TRBJ2-5; 12 bases fit TRBD2. CDR1 is KGHSH and CDR2 is LQKENI in the germline V gene. The trim removed 6 bases at V and 3 bases at J, leaving 8 bases unmatched. The CDR3 sequence is 16 residues long. The CDR3 protein is CASSPRLAGDKETQYF. CDR3 bases: TGTGCCAGCTCTCCCAGACTAGCGGGAGACAAAGAGACCCAGTACTTC.

The chain has TRBV6-5 and TRBJ1-2, with no clear D. This CDR3 comprises 15 residues. The germline V gene has CDR1 MNHEY and CDR2 SVGAGI. Trimming removed 3 bases at V and 8 bases at J, with 19 bases between. Written as DNA, the CDR3 is TGTGCCAGCAGTTATGAGGGTATAGGCAGGCGGGGCTACACCTTC. Its protein product is CASSYEGIGRRGYTF.

The genes are TRBV7-9 and TRBJ1-4; 7 nucleotides align to TRBD1. The CDR3 extends over 14 amino acids. Germline V gene lookup returns CDR1 SEHNR and CDR2 FQNEAQ (reference sequence). J lost 4 bases, V lost 5 bases, and 4 bases had no gene match. This CDR3 reads CASSPGTVNEKLFF. CDR3 coding DNA: TGTGCCAGCAGCCCGGGGACAGTTAATGAAAAACTGTTTTTT.

This clone was seen just once. The V and J genes are TRBV7-9 and TRBJ1-2; no clear D. CDR1 SEHNR and CDR2 FQNEAQ come from the germline V gene (reference sequence). CDR3 length: 13 amino acids. Trimming removed 0 bases from V and 4 bases from J, with 6 bases in between. CDR3 in DNA: TGTGCCAGCAGCTTAGCTGGCAGCTATGGCTACACCTTC. Protein: CASSLAGSYGYTF.

The V and J genes are TRBV27 and TRBJ2-2; a possible D gene is TRBD1 (6 bases). The CDR3 extends over 15 amino acids. Looked up from germline, CDR1 is MNHEY and CDR2 is SMNVEV (reference sequence). V dropped 3 bases and J dropped 5 bases, with 13 bases sitting between them. Here the CDR3 reads CASSLGQGWTGELFF. The DNA for the CDR3 is TGTGCCAGCAGTTTGGGGCAGGGGTGGACCGGGGAGCTGTTTTTT.

The chain uses TRBV12-3 or TRBV12-4 and TRBJ2-1; D is unclear. The V end lost 6 bases, the J end lost 9 bases, and 15 bases lay between the germline ends. The CDR3 extends over 13 amino acids. CDR3: CASSPQRASEQFF. CDR3 coding DNA: TGTGCCAGCAGCCCCCAGAGAGCGAGTGAGCAGTTCTTC.

The chain joins TRBV7-2 to TRBJ2-1; D might be TRBD2 (6 bases). The CDR3 is 12 amino acids. Between the trimmed V and J ends, which lost 5 bases and 7 bases, there was a span of 9 bases. Germline values: CDR1 SGHTA, CDR2 FQGNSA. The CDR3 sequence is CASSTSGNEQFF. CDR3 bases: TGTGCCAGCAGCACAAGCGGGAATGAGCAGTTCTTC.

This chain uses TRBV27 with TRBJ2-7; TRBD1 matches 9 bases. V trimming: 1 base; J trimming: 1 base; junction bases outside the gene matches: 2. Germline lookup yields CDR1 MNHEY and CDR2 SMNVEV (reference sequence). The CDR3 loop spans 15 amino acids. The DNA for the CDR3 is TGTGCCAGCAGTTTATGGACAGGGGTTTCCTACGAGCAGTACTTC. As protein: CASSLWTGVSYEQYF.

This clone showed up just a few times. The chain recombines TRBV4-2 with TRBJ2-7, with D tentatively TRBD2 (6 bases). Germline lookup yields CDR1 LGHNA and CDR2 YNFKEQ. Trimming cost V 8 bases and J 6 bases, with 23 bases left between them. The CDR3 length is 15 residues. In DNA form, the CDR3 reads TGTGCCAGCGCCCAGGAGGGACTTAGAGACTCCGAGCAGTACTTC. Translating gives CASAQEGLRDSEQYF.